This TCR beta chain was recorded in a study of shared clonotypes between healthy human individuals. Study-wide results and limits: Exclusively blood specimens were collected; tissue repertoires likely differ.

Remarks on this clone: Its cognate antigen is unknown.

CD4+ cells were split into CD45RA+ naive and CD45RA-negative memory subsets. Profiling relied on immunoSEQ multiplex PCR, and the TCRdb table lists in-frame clones only, not all of them. The table lists about 1 million clones, about 75% of them singletons. Germline CDR1 and CDR2: LNHDA and SQIVND (reference sequence). The CDR3 has 16 amino acids. The germline V and J ends were trimmed by 4 bases and 1 base, with 16 bases remaining between them. The TCR was taken from a young man in good health. Sequencing input: memory CD4+ T cells sorted from blood. Regarding subset: CD45RA-negative fraction. This rearrangement joins TRBV19 to TRBJ2-5, with no clear D. CDR3: CASSTSQSPLQETQYF. DNA of the CDR3: TGTGCCAGTAGTACCAGCCAGTCACCTCTCCAAGAGACCCAGTACTTC.